The T cell receptor (beta chain) described here comes from a study of T cells in Graves' hyperthyroidism and ophthalmopathy. General observations from the study: The authors' 13 V-J model separated ophthalmopathy from stable hyperthyroidism.

In its sample, this clonotype was seen many times. Antigen specificity is unknown. V trimming: 1 base; J trimming: 4 bases; junction bases outside the gene matches: 4. There are 15 residues in the CDR3. Germline CDR1 SEHNR, CDR2 FQNEAQ (reference sequence). TCR beta CDR3 regions were amplified from RNA transcripts. The HTBI set primed first-round TCR CDR3 RT-PCR. TCRdb reanalysed the multiplex PCR reads using MiXCR and keeps one entry per CDR3 protein. Among some 620,000 distinct CDR3 sequences listed, about 17% were seen once. This chain uses TRBV7-9 with TRBJ2-5, with 9 bases matching TRBD2. The clonotype originates from a woman aged 30 to 39 with Graves' hyperthyroidism. The material sequenced was blood. For the CDR3, the DNA is TGTGCCAGCAGCTTAGGCCTAGCGGGGCTAGAGACCCAGTACTTC. Its protein product is CASSLGLAGLETQYF.